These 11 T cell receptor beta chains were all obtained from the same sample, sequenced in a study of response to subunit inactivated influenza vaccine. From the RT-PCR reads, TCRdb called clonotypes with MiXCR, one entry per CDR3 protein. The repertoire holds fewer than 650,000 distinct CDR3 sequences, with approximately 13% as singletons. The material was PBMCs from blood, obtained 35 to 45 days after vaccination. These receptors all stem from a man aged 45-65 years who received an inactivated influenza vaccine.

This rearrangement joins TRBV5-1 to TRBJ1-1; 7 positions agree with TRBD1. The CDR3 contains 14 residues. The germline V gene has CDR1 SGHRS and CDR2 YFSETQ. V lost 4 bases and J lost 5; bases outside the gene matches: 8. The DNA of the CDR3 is TGCGCCAGCAGCGAGGGGGCGCGGGGAACTGAAGCTTTCTTT. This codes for CASSEGARGTEAFF.

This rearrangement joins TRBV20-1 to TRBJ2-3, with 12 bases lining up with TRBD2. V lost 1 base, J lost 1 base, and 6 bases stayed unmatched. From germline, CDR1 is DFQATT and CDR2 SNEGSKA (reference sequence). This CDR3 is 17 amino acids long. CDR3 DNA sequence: TGCAGTGCTAGAGGACTAGCGGGAGAGCGGGGCACAGATACGCAGTATTTT. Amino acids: CSARGLAGERGTDTQYF.

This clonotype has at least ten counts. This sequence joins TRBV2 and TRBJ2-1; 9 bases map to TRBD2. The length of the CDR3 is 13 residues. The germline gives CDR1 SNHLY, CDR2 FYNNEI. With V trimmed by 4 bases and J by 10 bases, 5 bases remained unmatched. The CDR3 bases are TGTGCCAGCAGTGCAGCTAGCGGGGTGGAGCAGTTCTTC. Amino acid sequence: CASSAASGVEQFF.

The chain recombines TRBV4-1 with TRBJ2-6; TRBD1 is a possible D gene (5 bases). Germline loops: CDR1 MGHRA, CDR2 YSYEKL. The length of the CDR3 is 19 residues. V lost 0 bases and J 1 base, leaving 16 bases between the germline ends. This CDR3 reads CASSQESGHALSGANVLTF. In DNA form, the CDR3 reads TGCGCCAGCAGCCAAGAATCAGGACACGCCCTATCTGGGGCCAACGTCCTGACTTTC.

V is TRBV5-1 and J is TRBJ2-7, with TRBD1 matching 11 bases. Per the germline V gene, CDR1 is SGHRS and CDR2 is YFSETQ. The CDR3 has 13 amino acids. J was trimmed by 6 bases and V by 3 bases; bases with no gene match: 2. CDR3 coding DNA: TGCGCCAGCAGCTCGGACAGGGGGCGCGAGCAGTACTTC. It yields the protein CASSSDRGREQYF.

CDR3 protein: CSAVRQGSHEQYF. CDR3 in DNA: TGCAGTGCCGTAAGACAGGGGTCCCACGAGCAGTACTTC. V and J are TRBV20-1 and TRBJ2-7; 8 bases agree with TRBD1. This CDR3 comprises 13 residues. The junction had 9 bases not matched to a gene; V was cut back by 6 bases and J by 5 bases. Germline assignment: CDR1 DFQATT and CDR2 SNEGSKA (reference sequence).

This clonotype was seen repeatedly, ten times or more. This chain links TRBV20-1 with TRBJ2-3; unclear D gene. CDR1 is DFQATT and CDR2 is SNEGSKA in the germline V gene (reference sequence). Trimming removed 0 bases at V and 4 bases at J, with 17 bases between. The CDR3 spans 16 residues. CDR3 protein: CSARDLVSQRSDTQYF. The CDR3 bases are TGCAGTGCTAGAGATCTAGTGAGTCAGCGCTCAGATACGCAGTATTTT.

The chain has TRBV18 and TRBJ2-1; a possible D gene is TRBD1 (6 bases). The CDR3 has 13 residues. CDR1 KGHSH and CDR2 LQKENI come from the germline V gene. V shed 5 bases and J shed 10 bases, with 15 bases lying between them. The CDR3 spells CASSSRDTGEQFF. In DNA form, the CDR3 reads TGTGCCAGCTCATCCCGGGACACGGGAGAGCAGTTCTTC.

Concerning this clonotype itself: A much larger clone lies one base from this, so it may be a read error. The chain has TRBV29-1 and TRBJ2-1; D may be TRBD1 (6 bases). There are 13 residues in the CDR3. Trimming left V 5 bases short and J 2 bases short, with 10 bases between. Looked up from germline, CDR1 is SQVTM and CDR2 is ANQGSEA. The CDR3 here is CSVQRDTYNEQFF. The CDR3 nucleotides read TGCAGCGTTCAACGGGACACCTACAATGAGCAGTTCTTC.

CDR3 sequence: CASSGGTAVRSGYGYTF. The CDR3 coding sequence is TGTGCCAGCAGCGGCGGGACAGCCGTTCGTTCCGGATATGGCTACACCTTC. The rearrangement uses TRBV9 and TRBJ1-2; 7 bases agree with TRBD1. The CDR3 is 17 residues long. CDR1 is SGDLS, CDR2 YYNGEE, per germline. V shed 3 bases and J 5 bases; nucleotides not matched to a gene: 16.

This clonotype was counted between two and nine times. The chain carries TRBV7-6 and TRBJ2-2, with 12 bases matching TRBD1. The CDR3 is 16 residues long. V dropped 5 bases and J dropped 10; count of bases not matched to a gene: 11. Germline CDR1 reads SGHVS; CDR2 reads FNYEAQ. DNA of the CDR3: TGTGCCAGCAGCCCAAGTCCGGGACAGGGGGCTTCGGAGCTGTTTTTT. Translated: CASSPSPGQGASELFF.